Listed here is a single TCR beta chain. At one boundary the junction diverges from the germline segment, which might be a read error. The data stem from a study of cytomegalovirus exposure and HLA in healthy donors. The PCR had 60 Vbeta and 13 Jbeta primers. Measured with immunoSEQ multiplex PCR; TCRdb has only the in-frame clones, and not every one. The sample has 130,000 to 150,000 clones, 80% to 85% seen once. The CDR3 runs to 13 residues. The germline V gene encodes CDR1 SEHNR and CDR2 FQNEAQ (reference sequence). The clonotype comes from a boy younger than 10 in good health and CMV-seronegative. The chain carries TRBV7-9 and TRBJ2-7; possible D gene TRBD2, 6 bases. The sequenced material came from PBMCs. CDR3 DNA: TGTTCCAGCAGCTTAGTCTCCGGGGGTGAGCAGTACTTC. It encodes CSSSLVSGGEQYF. The whole variable domain, remainder taken from reference TRBV7-9 and TRBJ2-7, is DTGVSQNPRHKITKRGQNVTFRCDPISEHNRLYWYRQTLGQGPEFLTYFQNEAQLEKSRLLSDRFSAERPKGSFSTLEIQRTEQGDSAMYLCSSSLVSGGEQYFGPGTRLTVT.